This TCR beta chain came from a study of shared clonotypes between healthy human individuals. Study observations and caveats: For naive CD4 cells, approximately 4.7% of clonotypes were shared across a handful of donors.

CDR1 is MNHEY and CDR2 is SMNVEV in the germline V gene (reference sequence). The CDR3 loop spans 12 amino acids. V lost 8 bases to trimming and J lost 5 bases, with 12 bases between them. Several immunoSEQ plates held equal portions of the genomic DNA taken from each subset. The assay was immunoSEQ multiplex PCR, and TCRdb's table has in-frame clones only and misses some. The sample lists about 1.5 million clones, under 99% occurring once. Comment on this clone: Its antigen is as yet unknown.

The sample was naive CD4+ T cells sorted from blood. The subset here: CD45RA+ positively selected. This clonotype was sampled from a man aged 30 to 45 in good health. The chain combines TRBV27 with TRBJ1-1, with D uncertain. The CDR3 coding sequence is TGTGCCAGCGGACCGCTTAAGACTGAAGCTTTCTTT. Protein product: CASGPLKTEAFF.